Here is one TCR beta chain with its context. The CDR3 is 15 residues long. Sample-barcoded 5' priming and a J-beta primer mix drove a second PCR of about 6 to 12 cycles. Each TCR beta cDNA got a 12-nucleotide random molecular identifier. MiXCR was run by TCRdb on the 5' RACE reads, yielding one entry per CDR3 protein. The sample includes hundreds of thousands of distinct CDR3 sequences, about 55% seen only once; the top ten take 45% to 60%. The sample belongs to a study of blood T cells in healthy people across ages. V usage is TRBV21-1 and J usage is TRBJ2-3; TRBD2 is the table's D call, not checked against the DNA. TRBV21-1 is recorded as a pseudogene. This TCR derives from a man aged 55 to 70 in good health. The sequenced material came from blood. CDR3 residues: CASTKGGICTDTQYF. As DNA, the CDR3 is TGTGCCAGCACCAAAGGAGGGATCTGCACAGATACGCAGTATTTT.